This T cell receptor beta chain was recorded in a study of cytomegalovirus exposure and HLA in healthy donors (dated by TCRdb to about 2017). In terms of the full investigation: According to an earlier analysis of a few hundred of the donors, about 180 million T cells yielded roughly 100 million unique TCR beta sequences and about 280 Gb of sequence data. An early release covering roughly 640 HLA-typed donors comprised roughly 300 gigabases of sequencing data and approximately 85 million unique TCR sequences. Of the 300 to 400 genotyped donors, about 84% fell in the genetic ancestry cluster associated with self-reported Caucasian donors. The study aimed to test whether cataloging public T cell receptors could reveal signatures of past pathogen exposure. The T cell repertoires of several hundred subjects were profiled by immunosequencing and related to cytomegalovirus serostatus. A separate validation cohort of 100 to 150 different subjects was used in addition to the approximately 700-subject first cohort. To predict cytomegalovirus infection status, the study combined high-throughput TCR immunosequencing, statistical association of individual TCRs with disease status, and machine learning. In a later analysis, previously published TCR beta repertoires from 550 to 750 donors were re-analyzed and high-resolution HLA genotyping was added so that TCR occurrence patterns could be studied. Rather than drawing on any new phenotypic data, the later analysis identified candidate immune exposures from TCR beta sequences and the way those sequences occurred across donors. In an earlier analysis of 500 to 650 of the donors, high-throughput TCR beta sequencing was used to judge whether each TCR beta V gene segment behaved as functional or pseudogenic. Donor age, sex, ethnicity and CMV serostatus were compiled alongside the repertoire data. Genome-wide SNP genotypes for about 65% of the roughly 670 donors were used in a later genetic analysis, which treated that subset as a discovery cohort. All discovery cohort repertoires had been generated using a single sequencing platform. HLA typing covered class I and class II loci at four-digit resolution. Typing coverage differed by locus: A, B, C, DRB1 and DQB1 were typed in roughly 620-630 donors, DQA1 in around 500, DPA1 in 606, and DPB1 in just under 480. Because of strong linkage in the cohort, roughly five DR-DQ haplotypes were treated as single units for association and clustering. Across approximately 420 genotyped donors of the cohort, an average of 235,054 unique TCR beta nucleotide sequences per donor were sequenced, and roughly 18% of those sequences were non-productive.

In regard to this clone: It lacks a known antigen. The sample holds no much larger clone one base away, and base qualities are not on file.

Results and caveats for the whole study, not just this receptor: In this cohort, only TCR beta chains were sequenced, and detectable features were limited by the absence of alpha or paired-chain data. A few of the identified cytomegalovirus-associated TCR beta chains were confirmed in vitro to be specific for cytomegalovirus antigens. Correlated functional status among segregating V segments might reflect linkage disequilibrium, but an unknown experimental factor could not be ruled out. Broadly in line with IMGT annotations, most TCR beta V segments showed up in productive rearrangements about 87% or about 30% of the time in an earlier analysis of under 700 of the donors. The 87-base-pair reads could not distinguish some IMGT-functional V segments, including TRBV6-2 and TRBV6-3, so those segments were excluded. It was suggested by the authors that the approach could potentially be generalized to other disease states and immunological phenotypes. Strong co-occurrence of HLA alleles, especially DR and DQ, made assigning TCR associations to individual alleles difficult. A further reported finding was that TCR beta sequences accurately predicted the HLA-A and HLA-B alleles for most subjects in the first cohort. Sequencing depth was assumed to be roughly uniform across donors in the presence/absence analyses, though that assumption may not hold. In a later analysis, the rate of TCR association differed among HLA loci, with DRB1 alleles having the most associated TCRs and HLA-C alleles having the fewest. An association between a missense DCLRE1C variant and V-gene and J-gene trimming of TCR beta chains was found in a later genetic analysis and replicated in an independent cohort. The only immune exposure information available for the cohort was CMV serostatus. A cluster of highly shared sequence variants was judged likely to be a technical artifact of the sequencing pipeline. According to a later analysis, most CMV-associated TCR beta chains appeared to be HLA-restricted, and the HLA associations seemed to be driven largely by CMV exposure. At a false discovery rate of 0.05, a later analysis linked 15,000 to 20,000 TCR beta sequences to specific HLA alleles. Most TCR sequences were seen in very few donors, while some public TCRs were found in many individuals. A later analysis found that HLA-associated TCR beta chains were more clonally expanded and had lower generation probabilities than equally common non-associated chains. A later genetic analysis reported fewer N-insertions in productive TCRs among donors in an Asian-associated ancestry cluster than the roughly 620-donor mean. The classifier was reported to diagnose cytomegalovirus status with high specificity and sensitivity in both the original and validation cohorts. A total of 164 TCR beta chains were listed by the study as associated with cytomegalovirus. In a later analysis, several top co-occurrence clusters were reported to appear linked to parvovirus B19, influenza, CMV and Epstein-Barr virus. Because HLA typing was missing for some donors at each locus, association tests included only the typed subset. Because counts were too low, some 17 rarely observed V segments, including chromosome 9 orphons, were excluded from the earlier analysis of several hundred of the donors.

From the cysteine up to the phenylalanine, the CDR3 has a length of 14 residues. Kept here is only the CDR3 DNA, which spans 42 bases and is read in frame from base 1. The germline V gene provides CDR1 WSHSY and CDR2 SAAADI. V is shortened by 6 bases, J by 1 base, and the region joining them spans 10 bases. The protocol used for the library was the immunoSEQ multiplex PCR assay. For the multiplex PCR, a mixture combining 60 forward primers for TCR Vbeta segments and 13 reverse primers for TCR Jbeta segments was used. Amplification of the CDR3 region of rearranged TCR beta genes was performed with a multiplex PCR assay on genomic DNA. The Illumina HiSeq System was used to sequence the amplified TCR beta libraries as 87-base-pair reads. The authors processed their data as follows. A later analysis tallied about 77 million unique TCR beta chains across the 640 or so repertoires, and approximately 12 million of those chains were shared by two or more donors. Raw reads were error-corrected and collapsed into unique sequences with a nearest-neighbor algorithm that merged closely related sequences to remove PCR and sequencing errors. Alignment of CDR3 sequences to IMGT reference sequences was used to assign V, D and J gene segments. For a sequence to be retained, a match of at least six nucleotides was required to both a V gene segment and a J gene segment. Rearrangements were classified as productive when the CDR3 lacked stop codons and remained in frame with V and J, and all other rearrangements were classified as non-productive. Following IMGT convention, CDR3 was defined as the stretch from the second conserved V-encoded cysteine up to the conserved J-encoded phenylalanine. Sequences without an unambiguous match to a single V gene segment were excluded from the earlier analysis of over 500 of the donors. An earlier analysis of 500 to 700 of the donors classified V segments as functional when productive rearrangements were above 56.7% and as segregating when the standard deviation between donors was above 5%. A statistical classification framework was built for diagnosing cytomegalovirus status from the catalog of TCR beta chain sequences. A later analysis assigned V and J genes by comparing TCR nucleotide sequences with IMGT/GENE-DB human TR gene sequences. A later analysis assigned CDR3 sequences and most-parsimonious VDJ recombination scenarios with the TCRdist pipeline. A later analysis defined each TCR beta chain by its CDR3 amino acid sequence plus V-gene family, and excluded reads lacking a unique V-gene family. A later analysis removed several hundred highly shared, low-generation-probability nucleotide sequences to deal with suspected cross-contamination and a sequencing artifact. A later analysis calculated a clonal expansion index for each public chain from normalized within-repertoire ranks of inferred template counts. In a later analysis, generation probabilities were computed using a VDJ recombination model fitted to out-of-frame rearrangements, and the results were checked against IGoR. In a later analysis, TCR-TCR, TCR-HLA and TCR-CMV co-occurrence was scored with hypergeometric tests, and a repertoire-size bias correction was applied to TCR pairs. To estimate false discovery rates, a later analysis permuted the HLA or CMV assignments 20 times. In a later analysis, co-occurring TCRs were grouped with DBSCAN, and TCRdist sequence similarity was added when clustering was performed within HLA-allele-positive subsets. For co-occurrence clustering, repertoires with fewer than 30,000 or more than 120,000 public chains were excluded, along with about five repertoires with anomalous nucleotide sharing. Imported from immuneACCESS, the table was reduced by TCRdb to in-frame sequences with V and J called. These copies leave out some clones; in studies compared against another copy, an unresolved V gene accounts for under half, and the cause of the remainder is not known. That table is the source of V, J and clone size, and D and trimming were worked out from the DNA. The sample table contains about 150,000 clones; only one count was recorded for roughly 88% of them. Of the sample, under 8% is held by the ten largest clones.

The cohort comprised several hundred healthy bone marrow donors. At the time of sampling, every cohort member was nominally healthy, though immune exposures that went unrecorded were likely present. The donor tested CMV seropositive, placing the donor among the roughly 300 seropositive members of the cohort. Every donor gave a peripheral blood sample, and the peripheral blood mononuclear cells from that sample were used for TCR beta sequencing. Genomic DNA was extracted from the blood cell samples with the Qiagen DNeasy Blood Extraction Kit. The receptor was isolated from a man between 50 and 59 years old in good health and CMV-seropositive. Sequencing input: PBMCs. The chain employs TRBV10-2 and TRBJ2-1; matching of 6 bases hints at TRBD2 as the D gene. The nucleotide sequence reads as follows: TGCGCCAGCAGCGAAGGGACTTCCTACAATGAGCAGTTCTTC. Its coded protein is CASSEGTSYNEQFF.